This is a list of T cell receptor beta chains from one sample in a study of T cell responses to AZD1222 COVID-19 vaccine. TCRdb keeps only in-frame clones here, not all; method: immunoSEQ multiplex PCR. The sample holds about 83,000 clones, less than 95% seen once. The sample was peripheral blood, taken 28 days after the second AZD1222 dose. All receptors come from an adult who received the AZD1222 COVID-19 vaccine. Both conserved end residues are part of each CDR3. Only some rows state a clone size, as once, few, many or a class for expanded clones.

j_gene,len,abundance,v_gene,CDR3aa
TRBJ1-1,14,once,TRBV5-1,CASRRDVMNTEAFF
TRBJ2-7,16,-,TRBV5-1,CASRAEASGRTHEQYF
TRBJ1-1,14,-,TRBV30,CAWNPTGLNTEAFF
TRBJ1-5,14,-,TRBV2,CASSKGGSNQPQHF
TRBJ2-7,12,-,TRBV7-9,CASTPVGYEQYF
TRBJ1-1,14,-,TRBV10-3,CAIKDVTGGAQAFF
TRBJ1-4,13,-,TRBV28,CASSLGGKEKLFF
TRBJ1-4,14,-,TRBV27,CASSLYRGGGKLFF
TRBJ2-3,13,-,TRBV3-1/TRBV3-2,CASSQGSADTQYF
TRBJ2-2,15,-,TRBV6-5,CATRTPGVNTGELFF
TRBJ1-1,11,-,TRBV2,CASRATGEAFF
TRBJ1-5,15,-,TRBV30,CAWSWQGGSNQPQHF
TRBJ1-4,14,-,TRBV19,CASSPQGHDEKLFF
TRBJ2-5,17,-,TRBV10-1,CASSESQGVRDQETQYF
TRBJ2-1,15,-,TRBV11-2,CASSPGTTSYNEQFF
TRBJ2-6,15,-,TRBV19,CASAILETGANVLTF
TRBJ2-3,16,-,TRBV25-1,CASSLSDSDVTDTQYF
TRBJ1-2,14,-,TRBV15,CATSRDEGAYGYTF
TRBJ1-2,14,-,TRBV28,CASSGTGTNYGYTF
TRBJ2-3,16,once,TRBV19,CASSITSGLPTDTQYF
TRBJ1-1,15,-,TRBV30,CAWLRTSGNSTEAFF
TRBJ2-2,15,-,TRBV5-6,CASSLERGNTGELFF
TRBJ1-5,12,-,TRBV30,CAWSVGGRPQHF
TRBJ1-2,17,-,TRBV4-1,CASSQWTGAVSDEGYTF
TRBJ2-5,14,-,TRBV20-1,CSASRTVNQETQYF
TRBJ1-4,15,few,TRBV4-2,CASSQEGGQSEKLFF
TRBJ2-7,15,-,TRBV28,CASSSFPSGLYEQYF
TRBJ1-2,14,-,TRBV7-2,CASSLGRANYGYTF
TRBJ2-7,15,-,TRBV5-1,CASSFTAGEGNEQYF
TRBJ2-7,17,-,TRBV27,CASRPTGTSGGGYEQYF
TRBJ1-2,15,-,TRBV2,CASSEGGQGFYGYTF
TRBJ2-5,14,-,TRBV27,CASALAGGPETQYF
TRBJ2-7,16,-,TRBV7-2,CASSFSATSGTYEQYF
TRBJ2-1,15,-,TRBV5-1,CASSLASAKGGEQFF
TRBJ1-6,11,-,TRBV20-1,CSARLYSPLHF
TRBJ2-3,19,-,TRBV7-2,CASSLTPPGLAGHGPTQYF
TRBJ2-1,15,once,TRBV11-3,CASSLGKGEDNEQFF
TRBJ2-1,14,-,TRBV25-1,CASRAGTGFGEQFF
TRBJ1-1,16,-,TRBV28,CASSPPGTGVNTEAFF
TRBJ2-1,13,-,TRBV29-1,CSVPRPSYNEQFF
TRBJ2-1,12,-,TRBV28,CASQGNGAEQFF
TRBJ2-7,14,once,TRBV7-2,CASSLGLAAYEQYF
TRBJ1-1,13,once,TRBV6-4,CASSETGNTEAFF
TRBJ2-1,13,once,TRBV10-3,CAITGGARGEQFF
TRBJ1-6,15,-,TRBV14,CASSPGTGGFSPLHF
TRBJ2-7,14,-,TRBV4-2,CASSQDFGTYEQYF
TRBJ2-7,15,-,TRBV5-4,CASSPRGLAGDEQYF
TRBJ1-3,13,-,TRBV29-1,CSVAEGTGNTIYF
TRBJ2-3,15,-,TRBV11-2,CASSLVSGSTDTQYF
TRBJ1-5,13,-,TRBV19,CASSRWLNQPQHF
TRBJ1-3,16,once,TRBV7-6,CASSLRRQGSGNTIYF
TRBJ1-4,15,-,TRBV5-6,CASRRTGDSIEKLFF
TRBJ2-3,15,-,TRBV5-8,CASRRGQLGTDTQYF
TRBJ2-3,15,-,TRBV27,CASRSFGGPTDTQYF
TRBJ2-1,16,-,TRBV3-1/TRBV3-2,CASSLLGREYGGEQFF